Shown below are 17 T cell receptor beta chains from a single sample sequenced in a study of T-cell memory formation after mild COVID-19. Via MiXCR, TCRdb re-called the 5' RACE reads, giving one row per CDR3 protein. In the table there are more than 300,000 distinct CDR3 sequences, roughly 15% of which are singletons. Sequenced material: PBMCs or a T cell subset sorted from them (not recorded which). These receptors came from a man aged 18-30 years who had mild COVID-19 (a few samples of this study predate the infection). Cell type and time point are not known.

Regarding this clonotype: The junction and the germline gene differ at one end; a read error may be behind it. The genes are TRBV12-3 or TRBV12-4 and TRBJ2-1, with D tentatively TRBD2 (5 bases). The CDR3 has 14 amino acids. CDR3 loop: CATSSQGPGIEQLF. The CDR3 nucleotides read TGTGCCACCAGTTCGCAAGGCCCGGGGATTGAGCAGTTATTC.

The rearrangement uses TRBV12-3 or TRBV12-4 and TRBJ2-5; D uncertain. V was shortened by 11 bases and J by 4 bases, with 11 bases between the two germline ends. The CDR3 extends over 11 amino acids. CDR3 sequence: CAAYWGETQYF. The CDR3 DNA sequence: TGTGCCGCCTATTGGGGAGAGACCCAGTACTTC.

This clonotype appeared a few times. DNA of the CDR3: TGTGCTAGTGGCCTACCTGGGGGACAGTACACCGGGGAGCTGTTTTTT. Its translation: CASGLPGGQYTGELFF. The genes are TRBV12-5 and TRBJ2-2; TRBD1 matches 7 bases. Germline trimming cut 6 bases from V and 3 bases from J; bases unmatched to any gene: 10. This CDR3 is built from 16 residues. Germline lookup yields CDR1 LGHNT and CDR2 FRNRAP.

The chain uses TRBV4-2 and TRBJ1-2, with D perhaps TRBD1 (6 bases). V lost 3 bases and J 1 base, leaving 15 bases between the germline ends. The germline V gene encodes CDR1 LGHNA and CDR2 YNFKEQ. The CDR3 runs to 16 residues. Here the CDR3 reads CASSHDWDTFNYGYTF. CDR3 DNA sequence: TGTGCCAGCAGCCATGATTGGGACACCTTTAACTATGGCTACACCTTC.

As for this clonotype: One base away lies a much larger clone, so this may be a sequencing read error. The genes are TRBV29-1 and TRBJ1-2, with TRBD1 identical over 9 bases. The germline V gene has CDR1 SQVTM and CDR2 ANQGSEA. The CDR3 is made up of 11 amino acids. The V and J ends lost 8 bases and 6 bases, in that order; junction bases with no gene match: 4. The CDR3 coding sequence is TGCAGCTTTGGGACAGGGAATGGCTACACCTTC. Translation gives CSFGTGNGYTF.

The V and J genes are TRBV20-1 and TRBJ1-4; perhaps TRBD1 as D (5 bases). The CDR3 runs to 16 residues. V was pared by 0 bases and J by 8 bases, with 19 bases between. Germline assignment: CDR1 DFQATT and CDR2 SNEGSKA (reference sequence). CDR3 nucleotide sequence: TGCAGTGCTAGAGATTGGAGGGTGCGGGCAGGGGAAAAACTGTTTTTT. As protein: CSARDWRVRAGEKLFF.

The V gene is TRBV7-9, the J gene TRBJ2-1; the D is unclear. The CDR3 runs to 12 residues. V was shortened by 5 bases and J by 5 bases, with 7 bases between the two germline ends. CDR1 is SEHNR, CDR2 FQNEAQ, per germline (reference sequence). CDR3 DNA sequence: TGTGCCAGCAGCACGTCAAACAATGAGCAGTTCTTC. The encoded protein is CASSTSNNEQFF.

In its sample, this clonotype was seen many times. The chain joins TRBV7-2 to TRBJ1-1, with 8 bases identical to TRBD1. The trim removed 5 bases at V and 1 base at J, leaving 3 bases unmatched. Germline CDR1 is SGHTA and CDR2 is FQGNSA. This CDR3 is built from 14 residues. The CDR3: CASSRTGRNTEAFF. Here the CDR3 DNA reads TGTGCCAGCAGCCGGACAGGGAGGAACACTGAAGCTTTCTTT.

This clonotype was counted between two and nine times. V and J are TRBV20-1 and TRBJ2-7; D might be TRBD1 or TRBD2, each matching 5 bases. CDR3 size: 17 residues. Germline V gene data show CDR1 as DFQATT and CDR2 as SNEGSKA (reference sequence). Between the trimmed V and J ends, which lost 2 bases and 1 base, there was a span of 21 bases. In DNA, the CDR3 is TGCAGTGCTAGATTGGGGACGGCCACGGGTCTTTCCTACGAGCAGTACTTC. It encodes CSARLGTATGLSYEQYF.

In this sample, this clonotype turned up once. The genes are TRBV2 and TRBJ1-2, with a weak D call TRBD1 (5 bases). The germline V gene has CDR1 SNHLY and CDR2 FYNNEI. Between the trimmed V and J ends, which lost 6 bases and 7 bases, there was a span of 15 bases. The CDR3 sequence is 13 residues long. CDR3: CASRGPGTSGYTF. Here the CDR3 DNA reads TGTGCCAGCAGGGGTCCCGGGACTTCTGGCTACACCTTC.

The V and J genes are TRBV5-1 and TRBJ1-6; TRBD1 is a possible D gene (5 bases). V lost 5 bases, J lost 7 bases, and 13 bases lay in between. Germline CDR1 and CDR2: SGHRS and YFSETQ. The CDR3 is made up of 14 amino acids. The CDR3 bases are TGCGCCAGCAGAACCCTATACAGGAATTCACCCCTCCACTTT. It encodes CASRTLYRNSPLHF.

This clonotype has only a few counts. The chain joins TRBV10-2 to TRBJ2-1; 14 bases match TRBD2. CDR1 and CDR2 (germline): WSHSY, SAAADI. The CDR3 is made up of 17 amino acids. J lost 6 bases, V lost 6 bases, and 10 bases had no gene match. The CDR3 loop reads CASRPPGTSGGVNEQFF. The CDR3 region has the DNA TGCGCCAGCAGGCCCCCTGGGACTAGCGGGGGAGTCAATGAGCAGTTCTTC.

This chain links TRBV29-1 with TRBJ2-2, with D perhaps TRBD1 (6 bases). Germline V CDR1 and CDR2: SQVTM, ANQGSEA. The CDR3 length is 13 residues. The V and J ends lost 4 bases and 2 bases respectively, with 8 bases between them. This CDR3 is CSVGTANTGELFF. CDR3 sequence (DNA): TGCAGCGTTGGGACAGCCAACACCGGGGAGCTGTTTTTT.

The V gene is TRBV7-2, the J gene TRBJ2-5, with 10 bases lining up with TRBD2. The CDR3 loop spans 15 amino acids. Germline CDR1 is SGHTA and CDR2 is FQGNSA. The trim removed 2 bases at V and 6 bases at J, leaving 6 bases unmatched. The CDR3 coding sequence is TGTGCCAGCAGCTTACCCAGCGGGGGGGCCAAGACCCAGTACTTC. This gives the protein CASSLPSGGAKTQYF.

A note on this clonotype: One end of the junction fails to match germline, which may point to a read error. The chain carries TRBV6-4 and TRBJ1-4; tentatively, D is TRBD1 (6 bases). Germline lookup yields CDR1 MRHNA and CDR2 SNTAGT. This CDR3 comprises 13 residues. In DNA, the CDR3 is TGTGCCTGCAGTCGGGGGCCCAATGAAAAACTGTTTTTT. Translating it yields CACSRGPNEKLFF.

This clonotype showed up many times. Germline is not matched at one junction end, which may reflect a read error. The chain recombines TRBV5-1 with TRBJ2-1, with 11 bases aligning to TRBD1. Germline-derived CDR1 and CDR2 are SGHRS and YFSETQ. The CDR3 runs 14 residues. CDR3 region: CASSLGTGGNEQFF. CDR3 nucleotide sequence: TGTGCTAGCAGCTTAGGGACAGGGGGCAATGAGCAGTTCTTC.

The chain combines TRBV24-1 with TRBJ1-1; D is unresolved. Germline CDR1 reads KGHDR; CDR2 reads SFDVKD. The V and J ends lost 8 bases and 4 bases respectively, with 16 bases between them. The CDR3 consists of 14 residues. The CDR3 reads CATTGKVWRTEAFF. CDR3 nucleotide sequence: TGTGCCACCACCGGGAAGGTTTGGCGCACTGAAGCTTTCTTT.